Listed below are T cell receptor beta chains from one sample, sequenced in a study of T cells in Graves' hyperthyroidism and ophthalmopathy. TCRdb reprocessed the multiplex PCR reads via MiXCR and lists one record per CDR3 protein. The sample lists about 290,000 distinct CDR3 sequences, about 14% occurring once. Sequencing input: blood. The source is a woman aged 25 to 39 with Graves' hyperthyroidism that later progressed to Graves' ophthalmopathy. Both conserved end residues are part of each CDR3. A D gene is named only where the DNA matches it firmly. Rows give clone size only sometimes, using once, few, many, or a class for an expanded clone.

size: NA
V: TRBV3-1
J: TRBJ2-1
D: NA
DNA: TGTGCCAGCACCAGCCGCCAGAGAGGGTACAATGAGCAGTTCTTC
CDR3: CASTSRQRGYNEQFF

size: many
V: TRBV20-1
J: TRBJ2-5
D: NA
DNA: TGCAGGGCCCAAGAGGGGGGCCGCGAGACCCAGTACTTC
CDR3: CRAQEGGRETQYF

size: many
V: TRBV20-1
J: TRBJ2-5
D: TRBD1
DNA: TGCAGTGCCAAGGACAGGGAGAAGACCCAGTACTTC
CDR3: CSAKDREKTQYF

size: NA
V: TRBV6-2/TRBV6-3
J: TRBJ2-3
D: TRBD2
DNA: TGTGCCGGCAGTGTCACCCCTAGCGGACGTAAAGATACGCAGTATTTT
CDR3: CAGSVTPSGRKDTQYF

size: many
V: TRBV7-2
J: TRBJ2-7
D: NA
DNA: TGTGCCAGCAGCCCGAGCGGTTCCGCCTACGAGCAGTACTTC
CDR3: CASSPSGSAYEQYF

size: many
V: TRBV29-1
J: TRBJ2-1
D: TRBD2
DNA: TGCAGCGTGGGGGCGGGAGGGCCTAGGGAGCAGTTCTTC
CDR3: CSVGAGGPREQFF

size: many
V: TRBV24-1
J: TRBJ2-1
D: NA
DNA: TGTGCCACCAGTGATTCGCGGGAATTTACGGATGAGCAGTTCTTC
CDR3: CATSDSREFTDEQFF

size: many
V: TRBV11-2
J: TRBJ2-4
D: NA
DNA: TGTGCCAGCAGCGCCCCCGGGACCAACATTCAGTACTTC
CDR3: CASSAPGTNIQYF

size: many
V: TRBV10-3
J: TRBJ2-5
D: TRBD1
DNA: TGTGCCATCAGCGGACAGGGGGGCCGGGAGACCCAGTACTTC
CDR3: CAISGQGGRETQYF

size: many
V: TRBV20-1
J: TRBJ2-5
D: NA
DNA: TGCAGTGCTAGGGACTTCGGGGAGACCCAGTACTTC
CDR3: CSARDFGETQYF

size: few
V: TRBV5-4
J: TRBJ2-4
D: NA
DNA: TGTGCCAGCACCCCAAACCCTAACAGGGTGGGGAACATTCAGTACTTC
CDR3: CASTPNPNRVGNIQYF

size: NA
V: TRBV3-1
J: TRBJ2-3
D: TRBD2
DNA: TGTGCCAGCAGCCAAGAAAGGGTCAGCGGGAGGGCCGAAGATACGCAGTATTTT
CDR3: CASSQERVSGRAEDTQYF

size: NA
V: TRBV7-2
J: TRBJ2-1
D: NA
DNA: TGTGCCAGCAGCTCCACCCCGTCGCACAATGAGCAGTTCTTC
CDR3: CASSSTPSHNEQFF

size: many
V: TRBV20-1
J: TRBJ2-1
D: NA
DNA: TGCAGTGCTATGGGACTTCGCTCCTACAATGAGCAGTTCTTC
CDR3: CSAMGLRSYNEQFF

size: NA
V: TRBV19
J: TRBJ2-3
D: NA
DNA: TGTGCCAGTAGTATCTCAGATACGCAGTATTTT
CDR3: CASSISDTQYF

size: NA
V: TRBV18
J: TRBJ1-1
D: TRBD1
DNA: TGTGCCAGTTCCGGACAGGGACGGAACACTGAAGCTTTCTTT
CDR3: CASSGQGRNTEAFF

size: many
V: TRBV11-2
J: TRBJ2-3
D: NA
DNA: TGTGCCAGCAGCTTAATTGAATCAGATACGCAGTATTTT
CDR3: CASSLIESDTQYF

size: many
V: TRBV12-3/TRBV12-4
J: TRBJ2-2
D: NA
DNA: TGTGCCAGCAGTTTAGATCAGGGAGGAGGACCCGGGGAGCTGTTTTTT
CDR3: CASSLDQGGGPGELFF

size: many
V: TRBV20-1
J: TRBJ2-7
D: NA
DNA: TGCAGTGCTAGAGAAGCTTGGTCCTACGAGCAGTACTTC
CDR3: CSAREAWSYEQYF

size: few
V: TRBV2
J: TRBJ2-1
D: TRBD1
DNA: TGTGCCACCCGGACAGGGGAATGGAATGAGCAGTTCTTC
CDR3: CATRTGEWNEQFF

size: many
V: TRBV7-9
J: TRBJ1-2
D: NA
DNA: TGTGCCAGCAGCTCCAGCCGAACTAACTATGGCTACACCTTC
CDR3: CASSSSRTNYGYTF

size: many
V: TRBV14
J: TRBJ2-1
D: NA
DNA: TGTGCCAGCAGCCAAGATTTCGACAGCGACAATGAGCAGTTCTTC
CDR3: CASSQDFDSDNEQFF

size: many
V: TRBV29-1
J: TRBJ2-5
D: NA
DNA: TGCAGCGTTGAAGGGGAGTACCAAGAGACCCAGTACTTC
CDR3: CSVEGEYQETQYF

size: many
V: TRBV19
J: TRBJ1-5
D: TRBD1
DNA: TGTGCCAGTAGAGCGGGACAGGTCAATCAGCCCCAGCATTTT
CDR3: CASRAGQVNQPQHF

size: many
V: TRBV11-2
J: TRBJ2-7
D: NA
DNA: TGTGCCAGCAGCAGGACCACAGGGTCCCACGAGCAGTACTTC
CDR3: CASSRTTGSHEQYF

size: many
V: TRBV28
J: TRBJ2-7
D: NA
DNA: TGTGCCAGCAGTTTATTTTCGACAGGTCAACACGAGCAGTACTTC
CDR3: CASSLFSTGQHEQYF

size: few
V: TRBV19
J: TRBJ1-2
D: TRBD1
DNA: TGTGCCAGTATCGGGGACAGGGGTTACGGCTACACCTTC
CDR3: CASIGDRGYGYTF

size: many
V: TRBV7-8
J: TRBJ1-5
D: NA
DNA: TGTGCCAGCAGCTTATACCCCAGATCCCATCAGCCCCAGCATTTT
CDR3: CASSLYPRSHQPQHF

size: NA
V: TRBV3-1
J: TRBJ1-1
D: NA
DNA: TGTGCCAGCAGACGAGGTCTGGGGAACACTGAAGCTTTCTTT
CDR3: CASRRGLGNTEAFF

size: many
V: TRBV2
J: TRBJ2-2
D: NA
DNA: TGTGCCAGCAGTCCGATGCTGGGGTCCGGGGAGCTGTTTTTT
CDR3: CASSPMLGSGELFF

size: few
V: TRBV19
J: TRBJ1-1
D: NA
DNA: TGTGCCAGTAGTAGCACAGGTATGAACACTGAAGCTTTCTTT
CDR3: CASSSTGMNTEAFF

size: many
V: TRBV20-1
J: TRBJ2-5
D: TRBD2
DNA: TGCAGTGCCCCCGGGACTAGCGGGAGTAACCTTGGAGAGACCCAGTACTTC
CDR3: CSAPGTSGSNLGETQYF

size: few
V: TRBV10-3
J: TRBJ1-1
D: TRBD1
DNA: TGTGCCATCAGTGAGGGGAGACAGGGGCGGAACACTGAAGCTTTCTTT
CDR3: CAISEGRQGRNTEAFF

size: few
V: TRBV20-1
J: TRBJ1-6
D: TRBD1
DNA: TGCAGTGCTCCCCCAATTGACAGGGCTAGTAATTCACCCCTCCACTTT
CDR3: CSAPPIDRASNSPLHF

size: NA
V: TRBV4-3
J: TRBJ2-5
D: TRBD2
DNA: TGCGCCAGCAGCCCTGGCGCTAGCGGGATTCAAGAGACCCAGTACTTC
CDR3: CASSPGASGIQETQYF

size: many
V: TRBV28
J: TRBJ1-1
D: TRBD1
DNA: TGTGCCAGCAGTGACCTCACAGGGGACCCTGAAGCTTTCTTT
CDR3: CASSDLTGDPEAFF

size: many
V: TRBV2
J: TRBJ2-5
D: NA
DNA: TGTGCCAGCAGTGAAACAAAAAGGGGGACCCAGTACTTC
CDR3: CASSETKRGTQYF

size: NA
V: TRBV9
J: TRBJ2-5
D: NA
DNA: TGTGCCAGCAGCGTAGAGGCTTCGTATCAAGAGACCCAGTACTTC
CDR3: CASSVEASYQETQYF

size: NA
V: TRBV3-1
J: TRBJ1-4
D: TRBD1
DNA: TGTGCCAGCAGCCGAGACCGGACAGGGAGTGAGGAAAAACTGTTTTTT
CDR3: CASSRDRTGSEEKLFF

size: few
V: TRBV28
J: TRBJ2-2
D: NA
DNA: TGTGCCAGCAGGGGGGTAGAAGCCGCGAACACCGGGGAGCTGTTTTTT
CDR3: CASRGVEAANTGELFF

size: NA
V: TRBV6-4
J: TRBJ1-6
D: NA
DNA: TGTGCCAGCACCACCTGGGGGAAGTTTAATTCACCCCTCCACTTT
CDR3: CASTTWGKFNSPLHF

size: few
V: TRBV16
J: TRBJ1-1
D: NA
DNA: TGTGCCAGCAGCCAAGGACGGACGGATGAAGCTTTCTTT
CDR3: CASSQGRTDEAFF

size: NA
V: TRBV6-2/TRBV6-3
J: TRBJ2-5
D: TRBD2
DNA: TGTGCCAGCAGACTAGCGGGAGAGGGCTGGGAGACCCAGTACTTC
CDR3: CASRLAGEGWETQYF

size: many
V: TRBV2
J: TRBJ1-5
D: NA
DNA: TGTGCCAGCAGTGAACTGACAGGCAATCAGCCCCAGCATTTT
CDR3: CASSELTGNQPQHF

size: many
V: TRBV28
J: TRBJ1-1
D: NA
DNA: TGTGCCAGCAGTCCCCCGGGAGGGATACCTGAAGCTTTCTTT
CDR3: CASSPPGGIPEAFF

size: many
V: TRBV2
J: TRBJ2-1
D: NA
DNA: TGTGCCAGCAGTGAATACAGGTACAATGAGCAGTTCTTC
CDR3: CASSEYRYNEQFF

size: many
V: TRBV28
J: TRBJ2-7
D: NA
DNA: TGTGCCAGCAGTTTAGCAGCCCGATCCTACGAGCAGTACTTC
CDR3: CASSLAARSYEQYF

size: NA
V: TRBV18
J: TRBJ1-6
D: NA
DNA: TGTGCCAGCTCACCACGGGACAATCGTAATTCACCCCTCCACTTT
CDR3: CASSPRDNRNSPLHF

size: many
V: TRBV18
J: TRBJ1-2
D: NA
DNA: TGTGCCAGCTCACCAGACCGGGGGCTCTATGGCTACACCTTC
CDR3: CASSPDRGLYGYTF

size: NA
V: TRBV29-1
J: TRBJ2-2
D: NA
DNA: TGCAGCGTTGAGAGCGGACAGACCCCAACTGGCGTCACCGGGGAGCTGTTTTTT
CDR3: CSVESGQTPTGVTGELFF

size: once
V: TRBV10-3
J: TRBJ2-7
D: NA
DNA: TGTGCCATCAGTGATCGGGGCTCCTACGAGCAGTACTTC
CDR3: CAISDRGSYEQYF

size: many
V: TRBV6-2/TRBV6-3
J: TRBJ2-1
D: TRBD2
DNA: TGTGCCAGCAGTGGGGGACTAGCGGGAAACTACAATGAGCAGTTCTTC
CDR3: CASSGGLAGNYNEQFF

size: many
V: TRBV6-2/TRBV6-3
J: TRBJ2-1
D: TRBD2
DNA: TGTGCCAGCAGCCTCCGACTAGCTCGAAATGAGCAGTTCTTC
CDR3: CASSLRLARNEQFF

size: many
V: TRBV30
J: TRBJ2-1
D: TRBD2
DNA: TGTGCCTGGAGGAGGACTAGCGGGAGAAGCCATGAGCAGTTCTTC
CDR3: CAWRRTSGRSHEQFF

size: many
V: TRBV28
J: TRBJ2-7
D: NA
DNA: TGTGCCAGCAGTTCCGCGGGGACGGGGGACTCCTACGAGCAGTACTTC
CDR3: CASSSAGTGDSYEQYF